These 32 T cell receptor beta chains originate from one sample sequenced in a study of T cell changes during pregnancy in multiple sclerosis. Assay used: immunoSEQ multiplex PCR; TCRdb lists only in-frame clones, some missing. Of 55,000 to 65,000 clones listed, around 89% were seen once; the top ten hold approximately 1%. The specimen comprised peripheral blood, sampled in the first trimester of pregnancy. These receptor sequences come from a female donor in good health, enrolled as a control in a pregnancy study.

The chain uses TRBV30 and TRBJ1-1, with D hard to call. V lost 3 bases, J lost 1 base, and 3 bases lay in between. CDR1 is GTSNPN and CDR2 is SVGIG in the germline V gene (reference sequence). There are 11 residues in the CDR3. The CDR3 DNA sequence: TGTGCCTGGAGGCGGAACACTGAAGCTTTCTTT. Amino acid sequence: CAWRRNTEAFF.

The V gene is TRBV4-2, the J gene TRBJ2-7, with D possibly TRBD2 on 5 matching bases. Germline CDR1 is LGHNA and CDR2 is YNFKEQ. V lost 1 base and J 0 bases, leaving 10 bases between the germline ends. The CDR3 covers 15 residues. In DNA, the CDR3 is TGTGCCAGCAGCCAAGCTCGAGGGAGCTCCTACGAGCAGTACTTC. Amino acid sequence: CASSQARGSSYEQYF.

The chain employs TRBV6-5 and TRBJ1-5; D call uncertain. The V and J ends lost 5 bases and 9 bases respectively, with 14 bases between them. The germline V gene encodes CDR1 MNHEY and CDR2 SVGAGI. The CDR3 loop spans 13 amino acids. In nucleotides, the CDR3 is TGTGCCAGCAGTACCGAGGGATTGGGGCCCCAGCATTTT. Translation: CASSTEGLGPQHF.

The chain couples TRBV7-3 to TRBJ2-2, with a possible D match to TRBD2 (5 bases). The CDR3 spans 14 residues. The germline CDR1 and CDR2 sequences are SGHTA and FQGTGA. Trimming cost V 5 bases and J 4 bases, with 11 bases left between them. The CDR3 DNA follows: TGTGCCAGCAGCCTACAAGGGAGCACCGGGGAGCTGTTTTTT. Its protein product is CASSLQGSTGELFF.

This clone was counted once. The CDR3 DNA reads TGTGCCAGCAGTGAAGTAGGACAGAATGAAAAACTGTTTTTT. Its protein product is CASSEVGQNEKLFF. The chain is built from TRBV2 and TRBJ1-4, with D possibly TRBD1 on 6 matching bases. This CDR3 spans 14 amino acids. The V gene's germline CDR1 is SNHLY and CDR2 FYNNEI. The V end was cut by 1 base, the J end by 5 bases, with 8 bases between.

This chain joins TRBV29-1 and TRBJ2-2, with 9 bases fitting TRBD1. Germline assignment: CDR1 SQVTM and CDR2 ANQGSEA. The CDR3 has 13 amino acids. Unmatched junction bases numbered 4, after V lost 7 bases and J lost 4 bases. The CDR3 reads CSGGQGRTGELFF. The CDR3 DNA reads TGCAGCGGGGGACAGGGCCGCACCGGGGAGCTGTTTTTT.

This chain connects TRBV30 to TRBJ2-7; 7 nucleotides agree with TRBD2. V lost 0 bases and J lost 6; bases outside the gene matches: 5. Germline values: CDR1 GTSNPN, CDR2 SVGIG (reference sequence). This CDR3 is 13 amino acids long. This CDR3 is CAWSVAGGGEQYF. DNA for the CDR3: TGTGCCTGGAGTGTAGCAGGCGGGGGCGAGCAGTACTTC. The full variable domain, in which reference TRBV30 and TRBJ2-7 provide the parts outside the CDR3, is SQTIHQWPATLVQPVGSPLSLECTVEGTSNPNLYWYRQAAGRGLQLLFYSVGIGQISSEVPQNLSASRPQDRQFILSSKKLLLSDSGFYLCAWSVAGGGEQYFGPGTRLTVT.

The V call is TRBV11-2, the J call TRBJ1-2, with a possible D match to TRBD1 (5 bases). The CDR3 runs to 14 residues. With 5 bases removed from V and 4 bases from J, the gap between germline ends came to 14 bases. Per germline, CDR1 SGHAT and CDR2 FQNNGV. The CDR3 region is CASSDPGGGYGYTF. CDR3 nucleotides: TGTGCCAGCAGCGACCCGGGGGGTGGCTATGGCTACACCTTC.

The rearrangement joins TRBV19 to TRBJ2-3; 8 positions agree with TRBD1. V gave up 5 bases and J gave up 6 bases; unmatched junction bases: 10. This CDR3 comprises 15 residues. CDR1 and CDR2 (germline): LNHDA, SQIVND (reference sequence). CDR3 sequence (DNA): TGTGCCAGTAGTGCGACCGCGACAGGGGTTGATACGCAGTATTTT. This sequence encodes CASSATATGVDTQYF.

The chain joins TRBV2 to TRBJ2-5, with 7 nucleotides matching TRBD2. This CDR3 has 14 amino acids. Germline V gene data show CDR1 as SNHLY and CDR2 as FYNNEI. Trimming at V came to 5 bases and at J to 5 bases, leaving 8 bases not matched to a gene. DNA for the CDR3: TGTGCCAGCAGTTCTTTGGGGGGGATGGAGACCCAGTACTTC. Its translation is CASSSLGGMETQYF. The whole variable domain, remainder taken from reference TRBV2 and TRBJ2-5, is EPEVTQTPSHQVTQMGQEVILRCVPISNHLYFYWYRQILGQKVEFLVSFYNNEISEKSEIFDDQFSVERPDGSNFTLKIRSTKLEDSAMYFCASSSLGGMETQYFGPGTRLLVL.

The chain is built from TRBV29-1 and TRBJ2-5, with TRBD1 matching over 10 bases. Trimming took 7 bases from V and 11 from J; bases not matched to a gene: 10. The germline gives CDR1 SQVTM, CDR2 ANQGSEA. There are 12 residues in the CDR3. CDR3 loop: CSGRQGAREQYF. As DNA, the CDR3 is TGCAGCGGAAGACAGGGGGCGAGGGAGCAGTACTTC.

The chain couples TRBV6-1 to TRBJ1-2; D might be TRBD1 (5 bases). V was trimmed by 7 bases and J by 3 bases, leaving 12 bases between them. Germline V gene data show CDR1 as MNHNS and CDR2 as SASEGT. CDR3 length: 13 residues. This CDR3 reads CASIVGQDYGYTF. CDR3 DNA sequence: TGTGCCAGCATAGTTGGACAAGACTATGGCTACACCTTC.

The chain couples TRBV7-8 to TRBJ1-4; D may be TRBD1 (6 bases). Germline CDR1 SGHVS, CDR2 FQNEAQ. The CDR3 is 15 amino acids. Trimming took off 1 base at V and 5 bases at J, with 11 bases between the two ends. CDR3 residues: CASSLEGQGNEKLFF. The CDR3 bases are TGTGCCAGCAGCTTAGAGGGGCAGGGGAATGAAAAACTGTTTTTT.

CDR3 loop: CASSLALRTGGINEQYF. The CDR3 coding sequence is TGTGCCAGCAGCTTAGCCCTTCGGACAGGGGGCATCAACGAGCAGTACTTC. This chain uses TRBV7-9 with TRBJ2-7; 11 bases agree with TRBD1. Germline CDR1 reads SEHNR; CDR2 reads FQNEAQ (reference sequence). The V and J ends lost 0 bases and 5 bases, in that order; junction bases with no gene match: 9. This CDR3 region has 17 residues.

The chain joins TRBV11-3 to TRBJ1-2; D is possibly TRBD1 (5 bases). The CDR3 is made up of 12 amino acids. The germline gives CDR1 SGHNT, CDR2 YENEEA. V gave up 1 base and J gave up 8 bases, with 8 bases separating them. CDR3 nucleotides: TGTGCCAGCAGCTTAGCCCCAGGGGGCTACACCTTC. This sequence encodes CASSLAPGGYTF.

The rearrangement joins TRBV27 to TRBJ1-2; TRBD1 is a possible D gene (6 bases). Trimming shortened V by 6 bases and J by 6 bases, and 11 bases separated the two germline ends. In germline, CDR1 is MNHEY, CDR2 SMNVEV (reference sequence). The CDR3 consists of 12 residues. CDR3: CASSQTGHGYTF. In DNA form, the CDR3 reads TGTGCCAGCAGCCAAACAGGGCATGGCTACACCTTC.

The chain carries TRBV27 and TRBJ2-2; 8 bases fit TRBD2. Trimming removed 4 bases from V and 5 bases from J; junction bases left unmatched: 12. The CDR3 consists of 17 residues. CDR1 is MNHEY, CDR2 SMNVEV, per germline (reference sequence). CDR3 nucleotides: TGTGCCAGCAGTTCTCCCCGGGGGGGCTGGGAAACCGGGGAGCTGTTTTTT. Protein product: CASSSPRGGWETGELFF.

The chain couples TRBV7-8 to TRBJ1-1, with 9 bases matching TRBD1. Germline V gene lookup returns CDR1 SGHVS and CDR2 FQNEAQ. The CDR3 has 14 residues. J was trimmed by 4 bases and V by 4 bases; bases with no gene match: 4. The CDR3 loop reads CASSSLTGGTEAFF. The CDR3 DNA reads as TGTGCCAGCAGCTCGCTGACAGGGGGCACTGAAGCTTTCTTT.

The chain employs TRBV15 and TRBJ1-1, with a tentative D call TRBD1 (5 bases). V gave up 6 bases and J gave up 0 bases, with 8 bases separating them. The length of the CDR3 is 13 residues. Germline V gene data show CDR1 as LNHNV and CDR2 as YYDKDF (reference sequence). CDR3 in DNA: TGTGCCACCAGGGAGACAGTGAACACTGAAGCTTTCTTT. Amino acid sequence: CATRETVNTEAFF. The full variable domain, completed using reference TRBV15 and TRBJ1-1, is DAMVIQNPRYQVTQFGKPVTLSCSQTLNHNVMYWYQQKSSQAPKLLFHYYDKDFNNEADTPDNFQSRRPNTSFCFLDIRSPGLGDTAMYLCATRETVNTEAFFGQGTRLTVV.

The chain is built from TRBV7-3 and TRBJ2-1; 8 bases fit TRBD1. CDR3 length: 15 amino acids. V dropped 5 bases and J dropped 5; count of bases not matched to a gene: 8. CDR1 and CDR2 from the germline V gene are SGHTA and FQGTGA. The CDR3 DNA reads TGTGCCAGCAGCCTAAGGACAGGGAGCAACAATGAGCAGTTCTTC. This translates into CASSLRTGSNNEQFF.

The rearrangement uses TRBV9 and TRBJ2-6, with 7 bases aligning to TRBD2. J gave up 2 bases and V 0 bases, and 5 bases lay outside the gene matches. Germline values: CDR1 SGDLS, CDR2 YYNGEE. CDR3 size: 17 residues. The CDR3 spells CASSVVGRGAGANVLTF. For the CDR3, the DNA is TGTGCCAGCAGCGTAGTTGGACGGGGGGCTGGGGCCAACGTCCTGACTTTC. Filled out from reference TRBV9 and TRBJ2-6, the complete variable domain reads DSGVTQTPKHLITATGQRVTLRCSPRSGDLSVYWYQQSLDQGLQFLIQYYNGEERAKGNILERFSAQQFPDLHSELNLSSLELGDSALYFCASSVVGRGAGANVLTFGAGSRLTVL.

J is TRBJ1-1 and V is TRBV5-1; D ambiguous. The V and J ends lost 0 bases and 1 base respectively, with 13 bases between them. The CDR3 has 16 amino acids. The germline CDR1 and CDR2 sequences are SGHRS and YFSETQ. The chain's CDR3 is CASSLGETWRNTEAFF. The CDR3 DNA reads as TGCGCCAGCAGCTTGGGTGAAACCTGGAGGAACACTGAAGCTTTCTTT. Looking up the rest from reference TRBV5-1 and TRBJ1-1 gives the full variable domain: KAGVTQTPRYLIKTRGQQVTLSCSPISGHRSVSWYQQTPGQGLQFLFEYFSETQRNKGNFPGRFSGRQFSNSRSEMNVSTLELGDSALYLCASSLGETWRNTEAFFGQGTRLTVV.

The chain recombines TRBV7-2 with TRBJ2-2, with D uncertain. Trimming removed 5 bases at V and 3 bases at J, with 4 bases between. Germline CDR1 is SGHTA and CDR2 is FQGNSA. This CDR3 comprises 12 residues. The CDR3 DNA reads as TGTGCCAGCAGCCAATACACCGGGGAGCTGTTTTTT. Translated, it gives CASSQYTGELFF.

V usage is TRBV9 and J usage is TRBJ2-5, with D possibly TRBD2 on 6 matching bases. Trimming took 4 bases from V and 5 from J, leaving 6 bases between them. Germline CDR1 SGDLS, CDR2 YYNGEE. The CDR3 spans 11 residues. DNA for the CDR3: TGTGCCAGCAGCCGGGGGGAGACCCAGTACTTC. Protein sequence: CASSRGETQYF.

This chain connects TRBV5-4 to TRBJ2-7; 9 bases match TRBD2. The junction had 7 bases not matched to a gene; V was cut back by 4 bases and J by 5 bases. There are 14 residues in the CDR3. Germline-derived CDR1 and CDR2 are SGHNT and YYREEE (reference sequence). CDR3 bases: TGTGCCAGCAGCGACGCCGGACTAGCGAACGAGCAGTACTTC. It codes for CASSDAGLANEQYF.

The J gene is TRBJ1-5, the V gene TRBV25-1; D may be TRBD1 (5 bases). The CDR3 is 16 amino acids. CDR1 and CDR2 from the germline V gene are MGHDK and SYGVNS. The V gene lost 4 bases and the J gene lost 5 bases, with 18 bases spanning the gap. CDR3 sequence (DNA): TGTGCCAGCAGTGGAGGAGGGAGGGGTCGGCATCAGCCCCAGCATTTT. It translates to CASSGGGRGRHQPQHF.

This chain uses TRBV5-1 with TRBJ1-3, with 7 bases that match TRBD1. Germline V gene lookup returns CDR1 SGHRS and CDR2 YFSETQ. The CDR3 has 16 residues. Germline trimming cut 0 bases from V and 0 bases from J; bases unmatched to any gene: 3. DNA for the CDR3: TGCGCCAGCAGCTTGGGGACAGGAGTCTCTGGAAACACCATATATTTT. It yields the protein CASSLGTGVSGNTIYF.

This clone was counted a single time. The rearrangement links TRBV30 to TRBJ1-2, with D maybe TRBD1 (5 bases). Germline V gene sequence: CDR1 GTSNPN, CDR2 SVGIG (reference sequence). V lost 3 bases to trimming and J lost 6 bases, with 11 bases between them. CDR3 length: 12 residues. CDR3 DNA sequence: TGTGCCTGGAGGGACACAAGGCATGGCTACACCTTC. This encodes CAWRDTRHGYTF.

This clone is categorized as medium-sized. V usage is TRBV2 and J usage is TRBJ1-1; 7 nucleotides agree with TRBD1. The CDR3 contains 14 residues. Germline assignment: CDR1 SNHLY and CDR2 FYNNEI. Unmatched junction bases numbered 4, after V lost 1 base and J lost 5 bases. The CDR3 sequence: CASSEVQGWTEAFF. CDR3 DNA sequence: TGTGCCAGCAGTGAAGTACAGGGGTGGACTGAAGCTTTCTTT.

The chain employs TRBV30 and TRBJ2-7; TRBD2 might be the D (7 bases). The V and J ends lost 0 bases and 7 bases respectively, with 13 bases between them. Germline V gene sequence: CDR1 GTSNPN, CDR2 SVGIG (reference sequence). This CDR3 region has 13 residues. The CDR3 reads CAWSVRGPGEQYF. CDR3 sequence (DNA): TGTGCCTGGAGTGTGCGGGGGCCGGGGGAGCAGTACTTC.

V gene TRBV6-5 combines with J gene TRBJ2-4; TRBD1 matches 10 bases. In germline, CDR1 is MNHEY, CDR2 SVGAGI. V was pared by 5 bases and J by 8 bases, with 6 bases of the junction left unmatched. The CDR3 length is 14 residues. CDR3 DNA sequence: TGTGCCAGCAGTCCACGGACAGGGGGGGACATTCAGTACTTC. This sequence encodes CASSPRTGGDIQYF.

The genes are TRBV23-1 and TRBJ2-7; maybe TRBD1 (5 bases). TRBV23-1 belongs to the ORF category, with a function that is uncertain. The CDR3 length is 17 residues. Trimming took 3 bases from V and 3 from J, leaving 21 bases between them. The CDR3 DNA follows: TGCGCCAGCAGTCAGGCAAGGCAAGGGGTGTCGAACTACGAGCAGTACTTC. It encodes CASSQARQGVSNYEQYF.